The clone carrying this T cell receptor beta chain was found once. The sample belongs to a study of T cell changes during pregnancy in multiple sclerosis. This CDR3 comprises 12 residues. Germline V gene data show CDR1 as GTSNPN and CDR2 as SVGIG (reference sequence). V lost 1 base, J lost 8 bases, and 6 bases lay in between. The table came from immunoSEQ multiplex PCR; TCRdb's copy has only in-frame clones and leaves some out. The data contain tens of thousands of clones, more than 90% of them singletons. V is TRBV30 and J is TRBJ1-6; no clear D. The sample consisted of CD4+ T cells from peripheral blood mononuclear cells, taken after pregnancy. The sequence was obtained from a female donor in good health, enrolled as a control in a pregnancy study. The CDR3 here is CAWSGVDSPLHF. The CDR3 DNA reads TGTGCCTGGAGTGGCGTGGATTCACCCCTCCACTTT.